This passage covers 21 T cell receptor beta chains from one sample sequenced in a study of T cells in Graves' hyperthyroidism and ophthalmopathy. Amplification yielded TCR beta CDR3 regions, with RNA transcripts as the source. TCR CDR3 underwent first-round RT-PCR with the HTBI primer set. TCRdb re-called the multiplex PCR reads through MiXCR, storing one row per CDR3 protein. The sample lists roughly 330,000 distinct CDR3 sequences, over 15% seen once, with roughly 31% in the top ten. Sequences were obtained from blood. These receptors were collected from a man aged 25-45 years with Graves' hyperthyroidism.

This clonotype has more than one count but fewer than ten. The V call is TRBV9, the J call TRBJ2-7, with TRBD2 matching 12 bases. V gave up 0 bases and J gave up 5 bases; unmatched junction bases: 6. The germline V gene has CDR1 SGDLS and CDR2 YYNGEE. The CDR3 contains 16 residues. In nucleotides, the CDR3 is TGTGCCAGCAGCGTAGCTACTAGCGGGAGGTCCCACGAGCAGTACTTC. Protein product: CASSVATSGRSHEQYF. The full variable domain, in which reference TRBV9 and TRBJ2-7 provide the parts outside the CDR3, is DSGVTQTPKHLITATGQRVTLRCSPRSGDLSVYWYQQSLDQGLQFLIQYYNGEERAKGNILERFSAQQFPDLHSELNLSSLELGDSALYFCASSVATSGRSHEQYFGPGTRLTVT.

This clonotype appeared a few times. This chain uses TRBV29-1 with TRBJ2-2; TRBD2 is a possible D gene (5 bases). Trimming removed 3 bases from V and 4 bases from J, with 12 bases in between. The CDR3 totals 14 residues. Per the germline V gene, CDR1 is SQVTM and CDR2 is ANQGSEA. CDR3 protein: CSVDGGSVTGELFF. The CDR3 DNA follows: TGCAGCGTTGACGGCGGGTCGGTCACCGGGGAGCTGTTTTTT.

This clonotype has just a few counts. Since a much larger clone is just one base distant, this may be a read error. Here the CDR3 DNA reads TGTGCCAGCAGCTTATTCGCAGGGTCAGATACGCAGTATTTT. Its protein is CASSLFAGSDTQYF. The chain joins TRBV7-9 to TRBJ2-3, with a tentative D call TRBD1 (5 bases). Per germline, CDR1 SEHNR and CDR2 FQNEAQ (reference sequence). This CDR3 comprises 14 residues. Trimming cost V 2 bases and J 4 bases, with 10 bases left between them.

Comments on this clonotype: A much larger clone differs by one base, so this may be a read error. This CDR3 is CASSAGLAEAFF. In nucleotides, the CDR3 is TGTGCCAGCAGTGCAGGGTTGGCTGAAGCTTTCTTT. The chain links TRBV2 to TRBJ1-1, with D possibly being TRBD1 (5 bases). The CDR3 totals 12 residues. Germline lookup yields CDR1 SNHLY and CDR2 FYNNEI. The V gene lost 4 bases and the J gene lost 6 bases, with 9 bases spanning the gap.

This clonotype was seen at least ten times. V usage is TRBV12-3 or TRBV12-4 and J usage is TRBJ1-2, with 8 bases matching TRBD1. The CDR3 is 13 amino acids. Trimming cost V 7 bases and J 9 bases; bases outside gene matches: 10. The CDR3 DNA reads TGTGCCAGCACCCGGGACAGGTTTGGGAGCTACACCTTC. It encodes CASTRDRFGSYTF.

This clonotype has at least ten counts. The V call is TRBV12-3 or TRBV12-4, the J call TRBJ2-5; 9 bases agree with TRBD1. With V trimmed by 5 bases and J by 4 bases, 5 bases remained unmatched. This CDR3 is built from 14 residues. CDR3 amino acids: CASSPGTGLETQYF. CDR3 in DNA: TGTGCCAGCAGTCCTGGGACAGGGTTAGAGACCCAGTACTTC.

The CDR3 region is CASSGQPGPQHF. The CDR3 DNA is TGTGCCAGTAGTGGTCAGCCCGGGCCCCAGCATTTT. J is TRBJ1-5 and V is TRBV19; D remains unclear. There are 12 residues in the CDR3. CDR1 is LNHDA, CDR2 SQIVND, per germline (reference sequence). The V gene lost 5 bases and the J gene lost 9 bases, with 11 bases spanning the gap.

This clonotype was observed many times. The CDR3 region is CASSFLQGREAFF. The CDR3 nucleotides are TGTGCCAGCAGTTTCCTACAGGGCCGTGAAGCTTTCTTT. The gene calls are TRBV27 and TRBJ1-1; D may be TRBD1 (6 bases). Deletions cut 3 bases from V and 7 bases from J, with 12 bases between. Looked up from germline, CDR1 is MNHEY and CDR2 is SMNVEV (reference sequence). The CDR3 totals 13 residues.

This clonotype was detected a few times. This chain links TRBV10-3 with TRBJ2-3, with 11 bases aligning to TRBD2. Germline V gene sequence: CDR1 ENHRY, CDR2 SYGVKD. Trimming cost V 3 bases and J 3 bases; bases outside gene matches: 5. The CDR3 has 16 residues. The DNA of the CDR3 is TGTGCCATCAGTGACGGGACTAGCGGAAGGACAGATACGCAGTATTTT. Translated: CAISDGTSGRTDTQYF.

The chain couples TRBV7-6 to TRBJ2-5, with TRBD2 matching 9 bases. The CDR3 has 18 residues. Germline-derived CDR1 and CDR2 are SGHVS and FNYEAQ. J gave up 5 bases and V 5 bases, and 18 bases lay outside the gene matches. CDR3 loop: CASSPEVWAGGPEETQYF. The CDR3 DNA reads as TGTGCCAGCAGCCCTGAGGTGTGGGCGGGAGGGCCGGAGGAGACCCAGTACTTC.

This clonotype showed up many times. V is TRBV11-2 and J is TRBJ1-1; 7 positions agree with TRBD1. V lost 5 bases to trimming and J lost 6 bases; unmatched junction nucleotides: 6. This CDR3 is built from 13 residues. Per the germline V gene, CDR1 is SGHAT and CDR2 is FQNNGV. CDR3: CASSLPGGPEAFF. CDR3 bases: TGTGCCAGCAGCCTCCCAGGGGGGCCTGAAGCTTTCTTT.

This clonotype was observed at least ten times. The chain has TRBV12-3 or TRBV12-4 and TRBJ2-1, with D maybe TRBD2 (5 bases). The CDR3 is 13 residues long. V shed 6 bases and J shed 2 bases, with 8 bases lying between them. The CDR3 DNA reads TGTGCCAGCAGCGGGATAGCCTACAATGAGCAGTTCTTC. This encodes CASSGIAYNEQFF.

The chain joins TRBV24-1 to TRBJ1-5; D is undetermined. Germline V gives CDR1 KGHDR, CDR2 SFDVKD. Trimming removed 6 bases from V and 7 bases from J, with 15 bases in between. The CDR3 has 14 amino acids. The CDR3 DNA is TGTGCCACCAGTAGCTTTGGGGTGGAGCAGCCCCAGCATTTT. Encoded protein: CATSSFGVEQPQHF.

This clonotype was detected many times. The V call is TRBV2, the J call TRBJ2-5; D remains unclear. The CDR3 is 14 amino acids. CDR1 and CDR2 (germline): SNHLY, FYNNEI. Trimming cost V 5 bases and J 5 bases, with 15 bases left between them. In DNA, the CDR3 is TGTGCCAGCAGTCAACAGTCTCTTACGGAGACCCAGTACTTC. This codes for CASSQQSLTETQYF. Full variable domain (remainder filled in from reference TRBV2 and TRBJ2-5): EPEVTQTPSHQVTQMGQEVILRCVPISNHLYFYWYRQILGQKVEFLVSFYNNEISEKSEIFDDQFSVERPDGSNFTLKIRSTKLEDSAMYFCASSQQSLTETQYFGPGTRLLVL.

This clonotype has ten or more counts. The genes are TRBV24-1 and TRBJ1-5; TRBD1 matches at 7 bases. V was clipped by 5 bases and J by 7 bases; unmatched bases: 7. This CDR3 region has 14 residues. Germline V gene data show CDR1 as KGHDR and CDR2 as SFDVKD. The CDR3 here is CATSADRVDQPQHF. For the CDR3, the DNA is TGTGCCACCAGTGCCGACAGGGTGGACCAGCCCCAGCATTTT.

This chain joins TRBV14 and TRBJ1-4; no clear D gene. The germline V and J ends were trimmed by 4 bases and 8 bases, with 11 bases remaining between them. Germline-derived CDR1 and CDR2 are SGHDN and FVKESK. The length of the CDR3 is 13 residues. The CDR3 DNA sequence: TGTGCCAGCAGCCGTAGGGCGCAAGAAAAACTGTTTTTT. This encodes CASSRRAQEKLFF.

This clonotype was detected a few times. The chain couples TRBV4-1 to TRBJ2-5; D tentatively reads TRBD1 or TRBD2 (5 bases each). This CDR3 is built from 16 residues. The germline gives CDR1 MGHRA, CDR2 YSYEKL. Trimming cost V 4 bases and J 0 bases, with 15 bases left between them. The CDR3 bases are TGCGCCAGCAGCCGCCGCCTGGGGGAGTACCAAGAGACCCAGTACTTC. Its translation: CASSRRLGEYQETQYF.

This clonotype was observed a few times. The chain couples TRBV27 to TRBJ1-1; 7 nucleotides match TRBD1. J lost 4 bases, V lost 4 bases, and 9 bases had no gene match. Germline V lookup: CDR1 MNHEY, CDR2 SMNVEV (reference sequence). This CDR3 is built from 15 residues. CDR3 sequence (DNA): TGTGCCAGCAGTTCAATCGACAGGGTGGGCACTGAAGCTTTCTTT. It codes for CASSSIDRVGTEAFF.

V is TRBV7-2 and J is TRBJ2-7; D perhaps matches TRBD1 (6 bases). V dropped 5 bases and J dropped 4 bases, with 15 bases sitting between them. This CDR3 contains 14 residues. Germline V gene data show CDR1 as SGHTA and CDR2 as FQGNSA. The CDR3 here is CASSLGIGGYEQYF. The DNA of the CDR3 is TGTGCCAGCAGCCTGGGGATAGGGGGATACGAGCAGTACTTC.

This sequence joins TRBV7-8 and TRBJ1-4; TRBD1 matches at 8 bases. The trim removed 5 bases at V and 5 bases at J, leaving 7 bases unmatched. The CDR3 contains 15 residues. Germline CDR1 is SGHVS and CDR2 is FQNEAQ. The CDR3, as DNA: TGTGCCAGCAGCACCCGGACAGGGAGAAATGAAAAACTGTTTTTT. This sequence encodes CASSTRTGRNEKLFF. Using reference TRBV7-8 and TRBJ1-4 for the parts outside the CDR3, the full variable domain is GAGVSQSPRYKVAKRGQDVALRCDPISGHVSLFWYQQALGQGPEFLTYFQNEAQLDKSGLPSDRFFAERPEGSVSTLKIQRTQQEDSAVYLCASSTRTGRNEKLFFGSGTQLSVL.

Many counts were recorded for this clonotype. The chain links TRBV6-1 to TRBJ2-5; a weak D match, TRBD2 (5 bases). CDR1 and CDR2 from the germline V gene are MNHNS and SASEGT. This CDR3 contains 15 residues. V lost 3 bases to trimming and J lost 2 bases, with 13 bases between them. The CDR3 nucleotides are TGTGCCAGCAGTGAGCGACCCGAGGGTCAAGAGACCCAGTACTTC. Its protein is CASSERPEGQETQYF.